This TCR beta chain is drawn from a study of T cell changes during pregnancy in multiple sclerosis. V lost 1 base to trimming and J lost 7 bases, with 10 bases between them. Looked up from germline, CDR1 is MNHEY and CDR2 is SVGAGI. The CDR3 consists of 14 residues. Sequencing used immunoSEQ multiplex PCR; TCRdb keeps in-frame clones, though not all of them. The repertoire holds roughly 40,000 clones, with 90% to 95% as singletons. Sequenced material: CD8+ T cells from peripheral blood mononuclear cells, taken before pregnancy. The TCR was taken from a female donor with multiple sclerosis, enrolled in a pregnancy study. The chain carries TRBV6-5 and TRBJ1-4; D is uncertain. This chain's CDR3 is CASSYYRSGEKLFF. For the CDR3, the DNA is TGTGCCAGCAGTTACTATCGATCGGGTGAAAAACTGTTTTTT.